The clone carrying this TCR beta chain has a count of ten or more. Hyperthyroidism in the patients, aged 18 to 65, was newly diagnosed and under 2 months in duration. Template material for amplifying TCR beta CDR3 regions consisted of RNA transcripts. The study used the HTBI primer set for a first-round RT-PCR of the TCR CDR3. TCRdb re-called the multiplex PCR reads with MiXCR, one entry per CDR3 protein. The table lists hundreds of thousands of distinct CDR3 sequences, 14% of them singletons, with roughly a tenth in the top ten. This sample is drawn from a study of T cells in Graves' hyperthyroidism and ophthalmopathy. There are 17 residues in the CDR3. Per the germline V gene, CDR1 is LGHDT and CDR2 is YNNKEL (reference sequence). Trimming stripped 0 bases from V and 2 bases from J, with 15 bases between.

The source is a woman younger than 30 with Graves' hyperthyroidism. The source material was blood. The chain couples TRBV3-1 to TRBJ2-3; possible D gene TRBD2, 5 bases. CDR3 amino acids: CASSQERVTTLTDTQYF. The DNA for the CDR3 is TGTGCCAGCAGCCAAGAACGTGTGACTACGCTCACAGATACGCAGTATTTT.